This T cell receptor beta chain was retrieved from a study of human T cells and chemical hapten exposure. Findings of the study overall: There were significantly more large CDR3 similarity clusters among expanded TCRs than among controls.

Turning to this clonotype: Its target is unknown.

Trimming pared 4 bases from V and 7 bases from J, leaving 10 bases between. There are 12 residues in the CDR3. The library attached unique molecular identifiers to individual cDNA molecules. TCRdb re-derived calls from the RACE reads in MiXCR, one entry per CDR3 protein. The repertoire holds around 110,000 distinct CDR3 sequences, with around 10% as singletons. Time point reported: patch test 1, 2 weeks after DPC sensitization. Treatment denoted: therapeutic diphenylcyclopropenone sensitization with weekly scalp DPC. The sequences come from whole blood, collected in connection with sensitization to the hapten diphenylcyclopropenone (DPC). The V call is TRBV12-3 or TRBV12-4, the J call TRBJ1-1, with D hard to call. The TCR sequence derives from a woman in her 50s with alopecia areata. Some clones in this sample may be carry-over from other donors' samples. The DNA for the CDR3 is TGTGCCAGCAGTTATAACACCGGTGAAGCTTTCTTT. Translated, it gives CASSYNTGEAFF.